This T cell receptor beta chain was documented in a study of beta chain features in type 1 diabetes. In the study overall: Over all samples combined, about 99,000,000 sorted cells were examined. Regarding the study as a whole: Type 1 diabetes patients had moderately but significantly shorter TCRB CDR3s in all four CD4+ subsets. TCRB rearrangement may or may not be influenced by HLA type; here this remained unresolved.

This clone has more than one count but fewer than ten. The antigen is not known. Sequenced material consisted of expressed TCRB transcripts (all of the isolated RNA was reverse transcribed). The assay was immunoSEQ multiplex PCR, and TCRdb's table has in-frame clones only and misses some. Of 140,000 to 150,000 clones listed, about an eighth are singletons. The CDR3 extends over 15 amino acids. Trimming stripped 6 bases from V and 3 bases from J, with 18 bases between. Germline CDR1 and CDR2: SGHTA and FQGNSA. Populations isolated by sorting all had purity greater than 95%. Sequencing used central memory CD4+ T cells from blood. This receptor was obtained from a man aged 18 to 29 with type 1 diabetes. The V and J genes are TRBV7-2 and TRBJ2-7, with TRBD1 as a possible D gene (7 bases). Written as DNA, the CDR3 is TGTGCCAGCAGGGAGGGGGCATCTGGTATCTACGAGCAGTACTTC. This gives the protein CASREGASGIYEQYF.